This TCR beta chain was sequenced for a study of blood T cells in healthy people across ages (dated by TCRdb to the mid-2010s). As for the study more broadly: Template switching captured roughly one uniquely barcoded TCR beta cDNA molecule per two T cells in model experiments. Age-related changes in TCR beta repertoire diversity were measured in the study by deep sequencing normalized with unique cDNA molecular identifiers. The donors were divided into four age groups: young (average about 16 years), middle-aged (roughly 42), aged (approximately 62) and long-lived (nearly 85). To avoid experimental bias, donors of different ages were distributed randomly across sequencing lanes. The study analyzed two additional independent replicas of 1 million unique cDNA reads from the same blood draw for two donors, one aged 18 to 30 and one aged 80 or older.

V gives up 5 bases and J gives up 7 bases, and the segment between their germline ends measures 15 bases. The CDR3 runs 13 residues from the cysteine to the phenylalanine. CDR3 DNA is the only sequence kept; it has 39 bases, read in frame from the first base. Sequences SGHRS (CDR1) and YFSETQ (CDR2) are obtained from the germline V gene. With respect to this clonotype: The antigen this receptor binds is unknown. Base-call qualities are not available, and no considerably larger clone is one nucleotide away.

Donors were about 36 systemically healthy Caucasian individuals from Russia aged 6 to 90 years. Each donor gave ten milliliters of peripheral blood, drawn into EDTA-treated Vacutainer tubes. Ficoll-Paque density-gradient centrifugation was used to isolate PBMCs, with at least 6 million per sample. Total RNA, at least 6 micrograms per sample, was extracted from PBMCs with Trizol reagent. The percentages of naive CD45RAhigh/CD27high T cells were determined by flow cytometry on a PBMC aliquot from every donor. Library preparation used 5' RACE. The sample was run on an Illumina HiSeq 2500. The second PCR ran for about 6 to 12 cycles and used a J-beta primer mix along with a sample-barcoded 5' primer. A unique molecular identifier was introduced onto each TCR beta cDNA molecule by a template-switch 5' adaptor carrying 12 random nucleotides. At least 2.5 million CDR3-containing paired-end reads were obtained from each sample. All of the RNA was converted into first-strand cDNA using the Mint cDNA synthesis kit, with a TRBC-specific oligonucleotide serving as the primer. After uracil-DNA glycosylase treatment, a first 18-cycle PCR used universal primers M1SS and BC2_uni_R on all cDNA. In the authors' own workflow: For normalization, 1 million high-quality reads were randomly selected from each sample, with every read carrying a distinct molecular identifier. Instead of being binned into consensus sequences, reads with shared molecular identifiers were discarded. MiTCR, with a Q25 quality threshold and the strictest error-elimination algorithm, was used for CDR3 identification, clonotype clustering and error correction. A nonparametric unseen species model using Euler transformation provided a lower-bound estimate of total TCR beta diversity. Starting from the raw public reads, TCRdb applied fastp trimming at Q25, assembled clones with MiXCR and retained in-frame beta chains. Rows merge per CDR3 protein into single entries with the most common DNA and genes. It is TCRdb's table, rather than the study itself, that gives the V and J calls and clone size. The sample data list hundreds of thousands of distinct CDR3 sequences, and 32% of these were observed just once. 15% of the sample is held by the ten biggest clonotypes.

Overall study results and their limits: Compared with the aged group, more naive CD4+ T cells, fewer expanded clones and increased TCR diversity were shown by the long-lived group, suggesting age selection. Observed TCR beta diversity correlated strongly with the percentage of naive T cells measured by flow cytometry. Total diversity estimates from one million sequenced T cells were considered lower bounds and underestimates. Bulk unsorted PBMC profiling prevented conclusive comparison of naive and antigen-experienced compartments. Observed TCR beta diversity per million T cells fell roughly linearly with age, and a significant reduction was already apparent by age about 36. Because the CMV infection status of the donors was unknown, age-related changes in expanded clonotypes may potentially have been confounded.

The TCR originated in a woman aged 80 or older in good health. Donor details come from another sample of the same person, matched by shared clones. Recombination connected TRBV5-1 to TRBJ1-2; confidence is insufficient to name the D gene. The sequenced sample was blood. The DNA sequence follows: TGCGCCAGCAGTGAGAATGTCGTACGTGGCTACACCTTC. It specifies CASSENVVRGYTF.